Below are 30 T cell receptor beta chains sequenced from a single sample in a study of blood T cell repertoires in COVID-19. Using immunoSEQ multiplex PCR, the repertoire was profiled, and TCRdb retains in-frame clones only, with some absent. The sample records 320,000 or so clones, approximately 81% being singletons. Sample: PBMCs or T cells enriched from blood (not recorded which). These receptors were taken from a woman in her 30s who had been exposed to COVID-19.

This chain joins TRBV7-8 and TRBJ1-5, with D tentatively TRBD1 (6 bases). The V gene lost 5 bases and the J gene lost 4 bases, with 9 bases spanning the gap. CDR1 SGHVS and CDR2 FQNEAQ come from the germline V gene. The CDR3 length is 13 residues. CDR3: CASSPDRNQPQHF. The CDR3 bases are TGTGCCAGCAGCCCGGACAGAAATCAGCCCCAGCATTTT.

This chain links TRBV4-3 with TRBJ1-2; D call uncertain. V lost 6 bases and J 6 bases, leaving 11 bases between the germline ends. The germline V gene encodes CDR1 LGHNA and CDR2 YSLEER. The CDR3 contains 12 residues. The CDR3 coding sequence is TGCGCCAGCAGAGGACTTACCCATGGCTACACCTTC. Residues: CASRGLTHGYTF.

The rearrangement links TRBV6-5 to TRBJ1-1; D possibly corresponds to TRBD1 (5 bases). The V and J ends lost 3 bases and 4 bases respectively, with 12 bases between them. Per germline, CDR1 MNHEY and CDR2 SVGAGI. The CDR3 spans 14 residues. In DNA, the CDR3 is TGTGCCAGCAGTTATAGCAGGGAAAGCACTGAAGCTTTCTTT. Its translation is CASSYSRESTEAFF.

The rearrangement joins TRBV7-2 to TRBJ2-2; D possibly corresponds to TRBD2 (7 bases). CDR3 length: 14 residues. Germline V gene lookup returns CDR1 SGHTA and CDR2 FQGNSA. V dropped 8 bases and J dropped 5 bases, with 15 bases sitting between them. CDR3 protein: CASRGGAGTGELFF. The DNA for the CDR3 is TGTGCCAGCCGAGGGGGGGCTGGGACCGGGGAGCTGTTTTTT.

The chain employs TRBV24-1 and TRBJ1-5; D may be TRBD1 (6 bases). This CDR3 region has 15 residues. Germline CDR1 is KGHDR and CDR2 is SFDVKD. The V gene lost 4 bases and the J gene lost 3 bases, with 12 bases spanning the gap. CDR3 in amino acids: CATSETTGSNQPQHF. The CDR3 DNA sequence: TGTGCCACCAGTGAAACCACAGGGTCCAATCAGCCCCAGCATTTT.

This chain joins TRBV3-1 (or the pseudogene TRBV3-2) and TRBJ2-1; 10 nucleotides align to TRBD2. The junction had 3 bases not matched to a gene; V was cut back by 1 base and J by 3 bases. The V gene's germline CDR1 is LGHDT and CDR2 YNNKEL (reference sequence). The length of the CDR3 is 16 residues. The CDR3: CASSQVAGGGYNEQFF. The CDR3 DNA reads as TGTGCCAGCAGCCAAGTAGCGGGAGGTGGCTACAATGAGCAGTTCTTC.

V is TRBV28 and J is TRBJ2-2; TRBD1 agrees at 9 bases. Trimming cost V 7 bases and J 5 bases; bases outside gene matches: 11. Per the germline V gene, CDR1 is MDHEN and CDR2 is SYDVKM. CDR3 length: 16 residues. Written as DNA, the CDR3 is TGTGCCAGCATTAGAGGGGGACAGGGTGGTACCGGGGAGCTGTTTTTT. Translating it yields CASIRGGQGGTGELFF.

The chain uses TRBV19 and TRBJ1-5; D gene uncertain. Trimming removed 7 bases from V and 7 bases from J, with 14 bases in between. The CDR3 is 13 residues long. CDR1 is LNHDA, CDR2 SQIVND, per germline (reference sequence). CDR3 amino acids: CASITGYDQPQHF. CDR3 coding DNA: TGTGCCAGTATCACGGGTTACGACCAGCCCCAGCATTTT.

V usage is TRBV5-1 and J usage is TRBJ1-2; the D gene is possibly TRBD1 (6 bases). CDR1 and CDR2 from the germline V gene are SGHRS and YFSETQ. The CDR3 runs 14 residues. Trimming pared 4 bases from V and 5 bases from J, leaving 15 bases between. CDR3 sequence reads: CASSAQDSFYGYTF. The CDR3 nucleotides read TGCGCCAGCAGCGCCCAGGACAGCTTTTATGGCTACACCTTC. Full variable domain (rest looked up from reference TRBV5-1 and TRBJ1-2): KAGVTQTPRYLIKTRGQQVTLSCSPISGHRSVSWYQQTPGQGLQFLFEYFSETQRNKGNFPGRFSGRQFSNSRSEMNVSTLELGDSALYLCASSAQDSFYGYTFGSGTRLTVV.

The CDR3 loop reads CASSYGSAGGPGETQYF. The DNA for the CDR3 is TGTGCCAGCAGCTACGGGTCGGCGGGGGGACCCGGCGAGACCCAGTACTTC. The V and J genes are TRBV7-2 and TRBJ2-5; 8 bases match TRBD2. Germline V gene sequence: CDR1 SGHTA, CDR2 FQGNSA. The CDR3 is made up of 17 amino acids. V gave up 4 bases and J gave up 5 bases; unmatched junction bases: 15.

The chain is built from TRBV12-3 or TRBV12-4 and TRBJ1-5; possible D gene TRBD1, 5 bases. The CDR3 runs 12 residues. V gave up 5 bases and J gave up 6 bases, with 8 bases separating them. The CDR3 spells CASSDRGQPQHF. CDR3 DNA sequence: TGTGCCAGCAGTGATAGGGGTCAGCCCCAGCATTTT.

The chain links TRBV6-5 to TRBJ1-5; 7 bases map to TRBD1. The CDR3 totals 13 residues. Germline V lookup: CDR1 MNHEY, CDR2 SVGAGI. V shed 6 bases and J 7 bases; nucleotides not matched to a gene: 6. For the CDR3, the DNA is TGTGCCAGCAGACAGGGGATGGACCAGCCCCAGCATTTT. Translated: CASRQGMDQPQHF.

The chain uses TRBV28 and TRBJ1-2; D unclear. The CDR3 contains 12 residues. Deletions cut 2 bases from V and 6 bases from J, with 7 bases between. Germline CDR1 MDHEN, CDR2 SYDVKM. The CDR3 spells CASSLVGNGYTF. CDR3 in DNA: TGTGCCAGCAGTTTAGTCGGGAATGGCTACACCTTC.

Notes on this clone: Relative to the germline gene, one junction end is altered; a read error may explain this. The gene calls are TRBV7-3 and TRBJ1-1; D is unresolved. The V gene's germline CDR1 is SGHTA and CDR2 FQGTGA. CDR3 size: 13 residues. The CDR3, as DNA: TGTGCCAGCAGCTCCCAGGTGAATACTGAAGCTTTCTTT. This translates into CASSSQVNTEAFF.

The rearrangement links TRBV28 to TRBJ2-6; TRBD1 matches at 9 bases. Germline assignment: CDR1 MDHEN and CDR2 SYDVKM. Trimming cost V 5 bases and J 0 bases; bases outside gene matches: 8. The length of the CDR3 is 18 residues. The CDR3 coding sequence is TGTGCCAGCAGTCCTCCGGGACAGGGAAACTCTGGGGCCAACGTCCTGACTTTC. Translated, it gives CASSPPGQGNSGANVLTF.

The CDR3, as DNA: TGTGCCAGCAGCCAAGACAAGCTTTCTGGAAACACCATATATTTT. Its translation: CASSQDKLSGNTIYF. V and J are TRBV4-2 and TRBJ1-3; D ambiguous. V dropped 0 bases and J dropped 1 base, with 7 bases sitting between them. CDR1 and CDR2 from the germline V gene are LGHNA and YNFKEQ. This CDR3 comprises 15 residues.

This chain joins TRBV28 and TRBJ1-4; maybe TRBD1 (5 bases). Trimming left V 3 bases short and J 4 bases short, with 18 bases between. From germline, CDR1 is MDHEN and CDR2 SYDVKM. This CDR3 has 17 residues. The CDR3 sequence is CASSFRQGGPYNEKLFF. For the CDR3, the DNA is TGTGCCAGCAGTTTCCGGCAGGGAGGGCCCTATAATGAAAAACTGTTTTTT.

V is TRBV6-5 and J is TRBJ1-3, with 7 nucleotides matching TRBD1. CDR3 size: 13 residues. Germline assignment: CDR1 MNHEY and CDR2 SVGAGI. After removal of 10 bases from V and 2 bases from J, the junction contained 5 bases not matched to a gene. CDR3 in DNA: TGTGCCACGAATCAGGGGGCTGGAAACACCATATATTTT. This translates into CATNQGAGNTIYF.

The rearrangement uses TRBV6-1 and TRBJ1-5; no reliable D call. Trimming removed 1 base from V and 2 bases from J, with 9 bases in between. This CDR3 region has 15 residues. Germline lookup yields CDR1 MNHNS and CDR2 SASEGT. CDR3 amino acids: CASSEVYGGNQPQHF. For the CDR3, the DNA is TGTGCCAGCAGTGAAGTCTACGGGGGCAATCAGCCCCAGCATTTT.

The chain links TRBV10-3 to TRBJ1-2; D might be TRBD1 (5 bases). V was pared by 5 bases and J by 1 base, with 11 bases between. From germline, CDR1 is ENHRY and CDR2 SYGVKD. The CDR3 is made up of 14 amino acids. The CDR3 DNA follows: TGTGCCATCAGTCAGGGCGCATATAACTATGGCTACACCTTC. It codes for CAISQGAYNYGYTF.

The gene calls are TRBV5-6 and TRBJ1-2, with TRBD1 matching over 7 bases. The V segment lost 4 bases and the J segment 3 bases; nucleotides outside the gene matches: 9. In germline, CDR1 is SGHDT, CDR2 YYEEEE. CDR3 length equals 15 residues. The CDR3 DNA reads TGTGCCAGCAGCCTGGGGACAGCGACTTACTATGGCTACACCTTC. It encodes CASSLGTATYYGYTF.

V gene TRBV19 combines with J gene TRBJ2-5; 11 bases map to TRBD2. With V trimmed by 5 bases and J by 1 base, 6 bases remained unmatched. Germline V gives CDR1 LNHDA, CDR2 SQIVND (reference sequence). The CDR3 runs 16 residues. CDR3 residues: CASSSRLAGLQETQYF. The CDR3 DNA is TGTGCCAGTAGTTCCAGACTAGCGGGGCTCCAAGAGACCCAGTACTTC.

The chain employs TRBV11-2 and TRBJ1-1; TRBD1 matches at 7 bases. V shed 6 bases and J 4 bases; nucleotides not matched to a gene: 8. The germline gives CDR1 SGHAT, CDR2 FQNNGV. The CDR3 contains 14 residues. CDR3 coding DNA: TGTGCCAGCAGGTTCCCCGGGACAGCCACTGAAGCTTTCTTT. Its protein product is CASRFPGTATEAFF. The full variable domain, its missing parts supplied by reference TRBV11-2 and TRBJ1-1, is EAGVAQSPRYKIIEKRQSVAFWCNPISGHATLYWYQQILGQGPKLLIQFQNNGVVDDSQLPKDRFSAERLKGVDSTLKIQPAKLEDSAVYLCASRFPGTATEAFFGQGTRLTVV.

V gene TRBV28 combines with J gene TRBJ2-3, with 8 bases lining up with TRBD2. The germline gives CDR1 MDHEN, CDR2 SYDVKM. There are 15 residues in the CDR3. V was pared by 5 bases and J by 6 bases, with 10 bases of the junction left unmatched. The CDR3 DNA is TGTGCCAGCAGTATCTACCAAGCGGGGGCGGATACGCAGTATTTT. Its translation is CASSIYQAGADTQYF.

The rearrangement uses TRBV7-2 and TRBJ2-5; 10 bases are a match to TRBD2. CDR1 SGHTA and CDR2 FQGNSA come from the germline V gene. V trimming: 2 bases; J trimming: 3 bases; junction bases outside the gene matches: 3. This CDR3 is built from 15 residues. The CDR3: CASSLNGLAEETQYF. Written as DNA, the CDR3 is TGTGCCAGCAGCTTAAACGGACTAGCGGAAGAGACCCAGTACTTC.

The chain employs TRBV12-3 or TRBV12-4 and TRBJ2-5; tentatively, D is TRBD2 (6 bases). The CDR3 is 11 amino acids. Trimming pared 5 bases from V and 11 bases from J, leaving 12 bases between. The CDR3 region is CASSGGTIQYF. The CDR3 coding sequence is TGTGCCAGCAGTGGAGGGACGATTCAGTACTTC.

The V and J genes are TRBV12-3 or TRBV12-4 and TRBJ1-4; tentatively, D is TRBD1 (5 bases). The CDR3 covers 12 residues. The germline V and J ends were trimmed by 8 bases and 8 bases, with 12 bases remaining between them. The CDR3 reads CASRGSGEKLFF. In DNA form, the CDR3 reads TGTGCCAGCCGTGGGTCAGGGGAAAAACTGTTTTTT.

This chain connects TRBV10-3 to TRBJ2-1; 14 nucleotides agree with TRBD2. Losses at the gene ends were 4 bases for V and 8 bases for J; bases not matched to a gene: 4. The germline V gene has CDR1 ENHRY and CDR2 SYGVKD. This CDR3 has 15 amino acids. The CDR3 DNA reads as TGTGCCATCAGTGGACAGGGACTAGCGGGAGATGAGCAGTTCTTC. Its translation: CAISGQGLAGDEQFF.

The J gene is TRBJ1-1, the V gene TRBV6-4; TRBD1 aligns across 8 bases. Germline-derived CDR1 and CDR2 are MRHNA and SNTAGT. The CDR3 totals 14 residues. With 7 bases clipped from V and 0 bases from J, the junction kept 4 bases outside the gene matches. The CDR3 spells CASTGTGMNTEAFF. CDR3 in DNA: TGTGCCAGCACTGGGACAGGAATGAACACTGAAGCTTTCTTT.

About this clone: This may arise from a read error, as a much more abundant clone is one base away. The chain combines TRBV2 with TRBJ2-3; TRBD2 agrees at 10 bases. The CDR3 covers 14 residues. After removal of 3 bases from V and 4 bases from J, the junction contained 1 base not matched to a gene. The germline V gene encodes CDR1 SNHLY and CDR2 FYNNEI. CDR3 in DNA: TGTGCCAGCAGTGATCTAGCGGGAGCAGATACGCAGTATTTT. It yields the protein CASSDLAGADTQYF.